These 25 T cell receptor beta chains originate from one sample sequenced in a study of early T cells in non-severe SARS-CoV-2 infection. TCRdb reprocessed the 5' RACE reads with MiXCR, giving one entry per CDR3 protein. This sample has approximately 22,000 distinct CDR3 sequences, with less than 7.5% found just once. The source was whole blood, collected at baseline. The receptors come from an adult who was a healthcare worker with PCR-confirmed SARS-CoV-2 infection or an uninfected control (not recorded which).

The CDR3: CASSLPGVDYGYTF. CDR3 bases: TGTGCCAGCAGCTTACCAGGGGTTGACTATGGCTACACCTTC. The chain combines TRBV7-9 with TRBJ1-2; a weak D match, TRBD1 (6 bases). V lost 2 bases, J lost 3 bases, and 10 bases lay in between. Germline values: CDR1 SEHNR, CDR2 FQNEAQ (reference sequence). CDR3 size: 14 residues.

This clonotype is deemed medium-sized (0.01 to 0.1%). This sequence joins TRBV6-5 and TRBJ1-5, with a possible D match to TRBD1 (5 bases). There are 16 residues in the CDR3. Looked up from germline, CDR1 is MNHEY and CDR2 is SVGAGI. V lost 5 bases and J 7 bases, leaving 21 bases between the germline ends. As DNA, the CDR3 is TGTGCCAGCAGTCTGGGCCCGAGGGGCGCAGGGCAGCCCCAGCATTTT. Translating it yields CASSLGPRGAGQPQHF.

This clonotype was observed a handful of times. The gene calls are TRBV5-4 and TRBJ2-3, with a tentative D call TRBD2 (6 bases). V dropped 4 bases and J dropped 1 base, with 13 bases sitting between them. CDR3 length: 15 amino acids. Germline V gives CDR1 SGHNT, CDR2 YYREEE (reference sequence). For the CDR3, the DNA is TGTGCCAGCAGCGGCGGGACTTTCGGCACAGATACGCAGTATTTT. It codes for CASSGGTFGTDTQYF.

The chain employs TRBV6-6 and TRBJ2-3, with D hard to call. The germline V gene encodes CDR1 MNHNY and CDR2 SVGAGI (reference sequence). The V end lost 5 bases, the J end lost 5 bases, and 8 bases lay between the germline ends. The CDR3 has 12 amino acids. CDR3 in DNA: TGTGCCAGCAGTACCTCAGGAGATACGCAGTATTTT. This sequence encodes CASSTSGDTQYF.

By share, this clonotype counts as medium-sized (0.01 to 0.1%). The gene calls are TRBV27 and TRBJ2-5; D call uncertain. The ends were cut back, 0 bases at V and 1 base at J, with 6 bases in the middle. The CDR3 is 14 residues long. Germline loops: CDR1 MNHEY, CDR2 SMNVEV (reference sequence). The CDR3 sequence: CASSLSRSQETQYF. The CDR3, as DNA: TGTGCCAGCAGTTTATCTAGGAGCCAAGAGACCCAGTACTTC.

This clonotype was recorded at least ten times. V is TRBV12-3 or TRBV12-4 and J is TRBJ1-2, with 7 positions matching TRBD1. The CDR3 has 13 residues. V was clipped by 6 bases and J by 4 bases; unmatched bases: 5. The CDR3 region is CASSVNRGYGYTF. CDR3 nucleotides: TGTGCCAGCAGCGTTAACAGGGGCTATGGCTACACCTTC.

This clonotype was counted between two and nine times. This sequence joins TRBV7-2 and TRBJ2-1, with 8 bases fitting TRBD1. Germline V gene lookup returns CDR1 SGHTA and CDR2 FQGNSA. The CDR3 has 15 amino acids. V was pared by 5 bases and J by 5 bases, with 8 bases of the junction left unmatched. For the CDR3, the DNA is TGTGCCAGCAGCATAACTGGACAGGGTAACAATGAGCAGTTCTTC. This encodes CASSITGQGNNEQFF.

This clonotype was seen only a few times. The chain is built from TRBV3-1 and TRBJ2-5, with D hard to call. The CDR3 is made up of 11 amino acids. Between the trimmed V and J ends, which lost 2 bases and 5 bases, there was a span of 3 bases. The germline V gene encodes CDR1 LGHDT and CDR2 YNNKEL (reference sequence). The CDR3 DNA sequence: TGTGCCAGCAGCCAACGGGAGACCCAGTACTTC. This gives the protein CASSQRETQYF.

This clonotype was counted many times. The chain is built from TRBV7-2 and TRBJ2-5; D possibly corresponds to TRBD1 (6 bases). CDR1 is SGHTA and CDR2 is FQGNSA in the germline V gene. The CDR3 contains 14 residues. Trimming left V 7 bases short and J 5 bases short, with 17 bases between. CDR3 protein: CASNLQGAEETQYF. The CDR3 nucleotides read TGTGCCAGCAACCTACAGGGAGCGGAGGAGACCCAGTACTTC.

The CDR3 coding sequence is TGTGCCAGCAGCTTCGGTTTCGGGGCCTACGAGCAGTACTTC. Residues: CASSFGFGAYEQYF. V usage is TRBV7-6 and J usage is TRBJ2-7, with D maybe TRBD2 (5 bases). Trimming removed 3 bases at V and 2 bases at J, with 11 bases between. Germline-derived CDR1 and CDR2 are SGHVS and FNYEAQ. The CDR3 is 14 residues long.

The sample holds many counts of this clonotype. J is TRBJ1-4 and V is TRBV11-2; D gene ambiguous. Germline values: CDR1 SGHAT, CDR2 FQNNGV. V lost 4 bases and J lost 7, with 7 bases in between. The CDR3 extends over 12 amino acids. The CDR3 bases are TGTGCCAGCAGCTCGTTCGTTGAAAAACTGTTTTTT. Amino acids: CASSSFVEKLFF.

The genes are TRBV12-3 or TRBV12-4 and TRBJ2-5, with D uncertain. The CDR3 loop spans 11 amino acids. V was clipped by 8 bases and J by 5 bases, with 9 bases between them. CDR3 loop: CASLSSETQYF. The CDR3 nucleotides are TGTGCCAGCCTCTCCTCGGAGACCCAGTACTTC.

Many counts were recorded for this clonotype. The rearrangement uses TRBV6-5 and TRBJ2-7; D unresolved. The CDR3 is made up of 13 amino acids. Germline CDR1 is MNHEY and CDR2 is SVGAGI. The V and J ends lost 2 bases and 3 bases respectively, with 8 bases between them. In nucleotides, the CDR3 is TGTGCCAGCAGTTACACCCCCCTCTACGAGCAGTACTTC. Its translation is CASSYTPLYEQYF.

CDR3 amino acids: CAWSASRGLADTQYF. In DNA form, the CDR3 reads TGTGCCTGGAGTGCGTCCAGGGGGCTAGCAGATACGCAGTATTTT. V usage is TRBV30 and J usage is TRBJ2-3, with 8 bases matching TRBD1. This CDR3 comprises 15 residues. Trimming at V came to 1 base and at J to 4 bases, leaving 7 bases not matched to a gene. Germline V gives CDR1 GTSNPN, CDR2 SVGIG (reference sequence).

Only a few counts were recorded for this clonotype. CDR3 sequence: CASSPGAGNNSPLHF. The CDR3 DNA is TGCGCCAGCAGCCCCGGCGCGGGCAATAATTCACCCCTCCACTTT. The genes are TRBV5-1 and TRBJ1-6; D not resolved. The V gene's germline CDR1 is SGHRS and CDR2 YFSETQ. V shed 4 bases and J shed 5 bases, with 13 bases lying between them. CDR3 length: 15 residues.

Details on this clonotype: A much larger clone differs by one base, so this may be a read error. The CDR3 here is CVSSLSGAETQYF. The DNA for the CDR3 is TGTGTCAGCAGCTTGAGCGGGGCGGAGACCCAGTACTTC. This rearrangement joins TRBV11-3 to TRBJ2-5; 7 bases are a match to TRBD2. CDR3 length equals 13 residues. The V gene's germline CDR1 is SGHNT and CDR2 YENEEA.

This clonotype has a count of ten or more. The rearrangement joins TRBV6-1 to TRBJ2-3; 7 bases match TRBD1. V trimming: 7 bases; J trimming: 2 bases; junction bases outside the gene matches: 9. This CDR3 contains 15 residues. Germline CDR1 MNHNS, CDR2 SASEGT. The CDR3 nucleotides read TGTGCCAGCATTAATTCGGGACAGACCACAGATACGCAGTATTTT. The encoded protein is CASINSGQTTDTQYF.

The chain couples TRBV11-2 to TRBJ1-2; no reliable D call. Germline V gene data show CDR1 as SGHAT and CDR2 as FQNNGV. The V and J ends lost 1 base and 8 bases respectively, with 17 bases between them. The CDR3 is 15 residues long. The CDR3 reads CASSLVTPAPGGYTF. In DNA form, the CDR3 reads TGTGCCAGCAGCTTAGTAACGCCAGCTCCCGGGGGCTACACCTTC.

V and J are TRBV5-4 and TRBJ1-2; no clear D. The V end lost 0 bases, the J end lost 7 bases, and 7 bases lay between the germline ends. The CDR3 has 12 amino acids. CDR1 is SGHNT and CDR2 is YYREEE in the germline V gene (reference sequence). The CDR3 coding sequence is TGTGCCAGCAGCTTGGTCCAGGTTGGCTACACCTTC. Its translation: CASSLVQVGYTF. The complete variable domain, with remaining parts taken from reference TRBV5-4 and TRBJ1-2, reads ETGVTQSPTHLIKTRGQQVTLRCSSQSGHNTVSWYQQALGQGPQFIFQYYREEENGRGNFPPRFSGLQFPNYSSELNVNALELDDSALYLCASSLVQVGYTFGSGTRLTVV.

Judged by abundance, this clonotype is large (0.1 to 1%). The chain employs TRBV12-3 or TRBV12-4 and TRBJ2-1, with 8 positions matching TRBD1. J gave up 0 bases and V 4 bases, and 2 bases lay outside the gene matches. The CDR3 is made up of 15 amino acids. CDR3 sequence (DNA): TGTGCCAGCAGTTACGGACAGGGCTCCTACAATGAGCAGTTCTTC. Translation: CASSYGQGSYNEQFF.

The V call is TRBV4-3, the J call TRBJ2-5, with 7 bases matching TRBD1. CDR1 and CDR2 (germline): LGHNA, YSLEER. With 0 bases clipped from V and 4 bases from J, the junction kept 5 bases outside the gene matches. The CDR3 has 15 amino acids. This CDR3 is CASSQDSDRVETQYF. CDR3 nucleotide sequence: TGCGCCAGCAGCCAAGATAGTGACAGGGTAGAGACCCAGTACTTC.

The chain uses TRBV7-6 and TRBJ2-1; 9 bases are shared with TRBD2. Germline lookup yields CDR1 SGHVS and CDR2 FNYEAQ. The CDR3 has 20 amino acids. The trim removed 2 bases at V and 5 bases at J, leaving 19 bases unmatched. CDR3 DNA: TGTGCCAGCAGCTTAAGGGAAAAGCCTTCCGGACTAGCGTTACACAATGAGCAGTTCTTC. Protein sequence: CASSLREKPSGLALHNEQFF.

This clonotype was detected only a few times. This may be a read error: a much more frequent sequence differs by one nucleotide. This chain joins TRBV19 and TRBJ2-7, with TRBD1 matching 8 bases. CDR1 is LNHDA and CDR2 is SQIVND in the germline V gene (reference sequence). V shed 3 bases, J shed 2 bases, and the junction held 6 bases outside the gene matches. CDR3 size: 15 residues. The CDR3 sequence: CASSISRTGPYEQYV. Written as DNA, the CDR3 is TGTGCCAGTAGTATCTCTAGGACAGGGCCCTACGAGCAGTACGTC.

This clonotype was picked up many times. The V call is TRBV6-2 or TRBV6-3, the J call TRBJ1-1; TRBD1 is a possible D gene (5 bases). The CDR3 covers 14 residues. Germline loops: CDR1 MNHEY, CDR2 SVGEGT. Trimming shortened V by 2 bases and J by 4 bases, and 11 bases separated the two germline ends. The CDR3 sequence is CASSYQGPGTEAFF. The CDR3 nucleotides are TGTGCCAGCAGTTACCAGGGCCCCGGCACTGAAGCTTTCTTT.

V gene TRBV5-1 combines with J gene TRBJ2-2; the match to TRBD1 covers 8 bases. CDR1 is SGHRS, CDR2 YFSETQ, per germline. The CDR3 runs to 17 residues. J lost 4 bases, V lost 3 bases, and 11 bases had no gene match. This CDR3 reads CASSSTPGQEFTGELFF. Written as DNA, the CDR3 is TGCGCCAGCAGCTCAACTCCGGGACAGGAATTCACCGGGGAGCTGTTTTTT.